The source of this TCR beta chain is a study of tumor-infiltrating lymphocytes in primary liver carcinoma (dated by TCRdb to the late 2010s). A note on the overall study: Surgical resection was performed in China between November 2015 and early 2016 on about five patients with histopathologically diagnosed primary liver carcinoma. Technical replicate repertoires showed high reproducibility, with mean shared-clone rates around 0.9 and correlation coefficients above 0.95. The five patients had tumors of stage T1-T3 N0M0, with maximum diameters ranging from roughly 4.2 to 10 cm. Of the five patients, three men and two women aged 30 to 69 years, four had hepatocellular carcinoma and one had combined HCC and intrahepatic cholangiocarcinoma. Each sample produced about 3.65 to 8 million productive TCRbeta reads, and read depth showed no significant difference between tissue types. A total of roughly 35 specimens from 5 patients, comprising 25 or so tumor regions, 5 adjacent noncancerous liver tissues and 5 peripheral blood samples, were covered by TCRbeta repertoire sequencing. For each liver tumor, the study sampled five regions along with adjacent normal tissue and blood, and applied TCRbeta repertoire sequencing, expression microarrays and whole-exome sequencing. What the work shows at the level of the full study, not this receptor alone: The study included only four or five patients, and the authors note findings should be validated in a larger study. The top 250 clones made up a significantly larger repertoire fraction in tumors than in blood (p = 0.039). Bulk unsorted samples precluded comparing CD4+ and CD8+ T cell repertoires. Repertoire overlap was found to be higher between tumor regions (mean around 35%) than between tumor-adjacent (roughly 17%) or tumor-blood (around 15%) pairs, consistent with antigen-driven expansion. Only the TCR beta chain was sequenced, which likely underestimates true repertoire diversity because unpaired alpha chains were not captured.

RNA from unsorted whole blood was extracted with TRIzol reagent, and germline DNA was obtained with the DNeasy Blood & Tissue kit. Chronic HBV infection was present in the patients, and the patients were treatment-naive at sampling. Before surgery, 4 to 5 milliliters of peripheral blood were collected into K2EDTA tubes. TCRbeta-specific cDNA was reverse-transcribed from approximately 460 ng total RNA using a constant-region primer and ProtoScript II reverse transcriptase. TCRbeta libraries were built with three nested multiplex PCR rounds, a slightly modified ARM-PCR procedure. The first two PCR rounds used multiplex TRBV1-TRBV30 forward primers with a Cbeta reverse primer, each for about 9 cycles. Sample barcodes and Illumina adapters were attached in a final 25-cycle PCR using Deep VentR polymerase. Before sequencing, amplicons between 200 and 500 bp were purified from gel using a QIAquick gel extraction kit. An Illumina HiSeq 2500 was used to sequence the TCRbeta amplicons, generating 250-bp paired-end reads. The study's processing was this. To recover full CDR3 sequences, reads were quality-trimmed using Trimmomatic v0.33 and paired reads were then merged using FLASH v1.2.11. V, D and J germline segments were assigned to the rearranged TCRbeta sequences by MiGEC v1.2.1b. Clonotype statistics and Shannon-Wiener diversity indices were computed with VDJtools v1.0.0. To cut down on sampling bias, every analysis after diversity analysis relied on just the 250 most abundant clonotypes from each sample. Through fastp at Q25 and MiXCR, TCRdb rebuilt clones from the public reads, retaining in-frame beta chains. Every entry covers one CDR3 protein and lists the most common genes and DNA from its rows. TCRdb's processing, not the authors', yielded these V and J calls. A total of about 180,000 distinct CDR3 sequences appear in this sample, 50% to 75% of them only once. The ten largest account for around three quarters of the sample.

In regard to this clonotype: Its cognate antigen has yet to be identified. The junction does not match germline at one end; this may be a read error.

There are 14 amino acids in the CDR3, from cysteine to phenylalanine inclusive. Of all the DNA, just the CDR3 is kept, 42 bases in frame from base 1. In the germline V gene (reference sequence), CDR1 corresponds to SEHNR and CDR2 to FQNEAQ. The material sequenced was peripheral blood. The rearranged segments are TRBV7-9 and TRBJ1-1, with TRBD1 perhaps the D gene, on 5 matching bases. The TCR sequence derives from a man between 35 and 55 years old with primary liver carcinoma and hepatitis B virus infection. The CDR3 reads CASTPQGVGAEALF. Read as DNA, the sequence is TGTGCCAGCACCCCCCAGGGTGTCGGGGCTGAAGCTCTATTT.